This TCR beta chain appears in the sequencing data of a study of T cell responses to AZD1222 COVID-19 vaccine. General study findings and limits: There were mostly white British donors and more females than males, and clonal diversity was possibly underestimated. At baseline, just a handful of AZD1222 recipients tested seropositive.

This clone appeared a few times. Its antigen is not identified. Germline V gene lookup returns CDR1 SSHAT and CDR2 FNYEAQ (reference sequence). The CDR3 sequence is 15 residues long. Trimming pared 3 bases from V and 3 bases from J, leaving 12 bases between. The protocol was immunoSEQ multiplex PCR, while the TCRdb copy is restricted to in-frame clones and leaves out a portion. Here the sample spans 120,000 or so clones, about 90% being singletons. This specimen consisted of peripheral blood, obtained on day 0 of AZD1222 vaccination. The clonotype was recovered from an adult in good health. The chain is built from TRBV7-7 and TRBJ1-3; D call uncertain. CDR3: CASSFKGKDGNTIYF. The CDR3 DNA follows: TGTGCCAGCAGCTTTAAAGGGAAGGATGGAAACACCATATATTTT.